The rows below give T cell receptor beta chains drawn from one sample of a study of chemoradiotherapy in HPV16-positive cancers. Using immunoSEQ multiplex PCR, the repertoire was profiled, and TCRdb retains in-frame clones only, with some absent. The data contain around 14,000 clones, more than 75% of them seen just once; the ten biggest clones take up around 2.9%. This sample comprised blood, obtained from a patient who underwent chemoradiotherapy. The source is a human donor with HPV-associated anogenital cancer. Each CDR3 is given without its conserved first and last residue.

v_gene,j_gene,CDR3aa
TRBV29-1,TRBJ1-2,SVSTHLRPGEGYT
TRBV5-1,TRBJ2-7,ASSPGGVTPYEQY
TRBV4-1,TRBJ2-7,ASSQAYRRGSSYEQY
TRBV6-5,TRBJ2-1,ASSYSVSYNEQF
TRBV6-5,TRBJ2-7,ASSSTGRGGYEQY
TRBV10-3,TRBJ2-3,ATEQGARTDTQY
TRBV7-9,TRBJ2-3,ASSLTGGPTDTQY
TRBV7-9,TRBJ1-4,ASSEGRGIEKLF
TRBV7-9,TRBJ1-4,ASSSGTGLLRGNEKLF
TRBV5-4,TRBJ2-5,ASSLPQTETQY
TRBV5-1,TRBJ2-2,ATHKGDSSTGELF
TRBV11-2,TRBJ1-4,ASSATPGAKEKLF
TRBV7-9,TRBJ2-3,ASSYRLAESTDTQY
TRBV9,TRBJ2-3,ASSSRPGVPTTDTQY
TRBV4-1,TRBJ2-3,ASSQGARVSSDTQY
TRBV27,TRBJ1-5,ASSPPGQPQH
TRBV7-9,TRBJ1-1,ASSTSIGNTEAF
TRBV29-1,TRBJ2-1,SVEEFRNEQF
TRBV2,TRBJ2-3,ASSYTDTQY
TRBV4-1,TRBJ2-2,ASRQGALAGGPRTGELF
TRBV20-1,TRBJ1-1,SADLRGEAF
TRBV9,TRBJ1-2,ASSGRQGAEGYT
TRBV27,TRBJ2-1,ASSALGLAGSNEQF
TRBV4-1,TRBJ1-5,ASSQSVTVINQPQH
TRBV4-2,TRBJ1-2,ASSQAIGDRGHGYT
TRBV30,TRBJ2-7,AWAGGEEQY